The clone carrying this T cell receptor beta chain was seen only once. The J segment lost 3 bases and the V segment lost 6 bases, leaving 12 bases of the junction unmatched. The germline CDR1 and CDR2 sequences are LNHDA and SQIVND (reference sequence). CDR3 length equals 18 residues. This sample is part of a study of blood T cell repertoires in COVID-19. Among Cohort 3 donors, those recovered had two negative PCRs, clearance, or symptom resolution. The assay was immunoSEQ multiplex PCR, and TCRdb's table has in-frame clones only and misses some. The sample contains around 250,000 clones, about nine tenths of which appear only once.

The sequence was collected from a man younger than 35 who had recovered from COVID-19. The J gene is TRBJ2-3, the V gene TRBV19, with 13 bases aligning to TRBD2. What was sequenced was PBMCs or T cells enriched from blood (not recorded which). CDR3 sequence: CASRRTSGGKTQTDTQYF. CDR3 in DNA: TGTGCCAGTAGAAGGACTAGCGGGGGCAAAACTCAGACAGATACGCAGTATTTT.